This passage covers 20 T cell receptor beta chains from one sample sequenced in a study of Tregs in tolerant kidney transplant recipients. Sequenced by immunoSEQ multiplex PCR; TCRdb stores in-frame clones only, minus some. The sample yields tens of thousands of clones, of which the top ten take up 0.8% to 1%. Here the sequenced sample was CD4+ T cells from blood, taken before the transplant. The receptors here all came from a human donor who received a combined kidney and bone marrow transplant.

Worth noting for this clone: Read sequence stops 3 residues before the CDR3 end, and the germline J gene provides the missing end. This chain uses TRBV7-2 with TRBJ1-1; no firm D call. The V gene's germline CDR1 is SGHTA and CDR2 FQGNSA. V was pared by 2 bases and J by 5 bases, with 15 bases between. The CDR3 loop spans 15 amino acids. CDR3 loop: CASSLYARPGTEAFF. Partial CDR3 DNA: TGTGCCAGCAGCTTATACGCCCGACCGGGGACTGAA.

With regard to this clone: Read coverage stops 3 residues before the CDR3 terminus; the germline J gene supplies the remainder. J is TRBJ2-1 and V is TRBV18; 10 bases match TRBD1. V dropped 6 bases and J dropped 9; count of bases not matched to a gene: 14. CDR1 is KGHSH, CDR2 LQKENI, per germline. CDR3 size: 16 residues. The CDR3 DNA, read in part, is TGTGCCAGCTCCCTCGCCCGGGACAGGGGTCAGGGTGAG. This translates into CASSLARDRGQGE. The whole CDR3 is CASSLARDRGQGEQFF.

Of note for this clone: The CDR3 is cut off 3 residues early in the read; its end comes from the germline J gene. This chain connects TRBV5-1 to TRBJ2-7, with 7 positions matching TRBD2. From germline, CDR1 is SGHRS and CDR2 YFSETQ. The V gene end was trimmed by 1 base and the J gene end by 3 bases; junction bases not matched to a gene: 4. This CDR3 spans 14 amino acids. The CDR3: CASSLTGLSYEQYF. The CDR3 DNA, read in part, is TGCGCCAGCAGCTTGACGGGACTAAGCTACGAG. The full variable domain, rest sourced from reference TRBV5-1 and TRBJ2-7, is KAGVTQTPRYLIKTRGQQVTLSCSPISGHRSVSWYQQTPGQGLQFLFEYFSETQRNKGNFPGRFSGRQFSNSRSEMNVSTLELGDSALYLCASSLTGLSYEQYFGPGTRLTVT.

Worth noting for this clone: The CDR3 end falls 3 residues outside the read, so it is completed with the germline J gene. The V and J genes are TRBV5-1 and TRBJ2-5, with D maybe TRBD1 (6 bases). The CDR3 extends over 14 amino acids. V was pared by 4 bases and J by 0 bases, with 10 bases between. Per the germline V gene, CDR1 is SGHRS and CDR2 is YFSETQ. CDR3 in amino acids: CASSKTGNQETQYF. Incomplete CDR3 DNA: TGCGCCAGCAGCAAAACAGGGAACCAAGAGACC. Complete variable domain (other parts from reference TRBV5-1 and TRBJ2-5): KAGVTQTPRYLIKTRGQQVTLSCSPISGHRSVSWYQQTPGQGLQFLFEYFSETQRNKGNFPGRFSGRQFSNSRSEMNVSTLELGDSALYLCASSKTGNQETQYFGPGTRLLVL.

About this clone itself: The sequenced fragment ends 3 residues before the CDR3 boundary, so the rest is inferred from the germline J gene. J is TRBJ1-1 and V is TRBV7-2; 7 positions match TRBD1. Per the germline V gene, CDR1 is SGHTA and CDR2 is FQGNSA. This CDR3 region has 14 residues. The V and J ends lost 5 bases and 7 bases, in that order; junction bases with no gene match: 10. The CDR3 bases that were read are TGTGCCAGCAGCCTGGGACAGATCGCGGGTGAA. Its protein product is CASSLGQIAGE. From start to end, the CDR3 is CASSLGQIAGEAFF.

As to this clone: The read falls 3 residues short of the CDR3 end, and the missing part is taken from the germline J gene. V and J are TRBV18 and TRBJ2-7; maybe TRBD1 (6 bases). Trimming cost V 3 bases and J 0 bases, with 9 bases left between them. The CDR3 loop spans 14 amino acids. The germline CDR1 and CDR2 sequences are KGHSH and LQKENI. CDR3 bases read: TGTGCCAGCTCACCTCAGGGGAGCTCCTACGAG. Protein product: CASSPQGSSYE. The CDR3, in full, reads CASSPQGSSYEQYF.

As concerns this clone: The read terminates 3 residues ahead of where the CDR3 ends, so the germline J gene completes it. The chain has TRBV2 and TRBJ2-3; TRBD2 aligns across 8 bases. The V and J ends lost 2 bases and 4 bases, in that order; junction bases with no gene match: 11. The CDR3 consists of 17 residues. Germline V gene lookup returns CDR1 SNHLY and CDR2 FYNNEI. This chain's CDR3 is CASSERSASGYADTQYF. CDR3 bases read: TGTGCCAGCAGTGAAAGGTCGGCTAGCGGGTACGCAGATACG.

This CDR3 is CASSQDREVGELFF. The sequenced CDR3 bases are TGTGCCAGCAGTCAGGACAGGGAGGTCGGGGAG. The rearrangement joins TRBV6-2 or TRBV6-3 to TRBJ2-2; 8 bases are a match to TRBD1. The read halts 3 residues ahead of the CDR3 end, with the missing end drawn from the germline J gene. The CDR3 is 14 amino acids. Losses at the gene ends were 5 bases for V and 7 bases for J; bases not matched to a gene: 6. Germline assignment: CDR1 MNHEY and CDR2 SVGEGT.

As for this clone: The sequence runs out 3 residues before the end of the CDR3; the remainder is reconstructed from the germline J gene. This chain links TRBV19 with TRBJ1-6, with D possibly being TRBD1 (6 bases). The germline CDR1 and CDR2 sequences are LNHDA and SQIVND (reference sequence). The V and J ends lost 5 bases and 8 bases respectively, with 7 bases between them. The CDR3 length is 12 residues. The chain's CDR3 is CASSYRDSPLHF. CDR3 DNA (partial): TGTGCCAGTAGTTACAGGGATTCACCC.

Of note for this clone: The CDR3 end is not reached by the read, which stops 3 residues before it; the germline J gene fills it in. The chain carries TRBV7-2 and TRBJ2-7; D ambiguous. The CDR3 spans 13 residues. Trimming stripped 1 base from V and 6 bases from J, with 10 bases between. CDR1 and CDR2 from the germline V gene are SGHTA and FQGNSA. CDR3 sequence reads: CASSLVPWLEQYF. The covered CDR3 bases are TGTGCCAGCAGCTTAGTCCCATGGCTCGAG.

About this clone itself: The DNA ends 3 residues before the CDR3 does, and the rest of the CDR3 is filled in from the germline J gene. This sequence joins TRBV7-2 and TRBJ2-3; 11 bases map to TRBD2. V was clipped by 5 bases and J by 5 bases; unmatched bases: 6. From germline, CDR1 is SGHTA and CDR2 FQGNSA. The CDR3 is 15 residues long. The CDR3 is CASSQLAGVIDTQYF. The CDR3 DNA, read in part, is TGTGCCAGCAGCCAACTAGCGGGAGTTATAGATACG.

Remarks on this clone: The read stops 3 residues short of the end of the CDR3; the missing end is completed from the germline J gene. The V and J genes are TRBV29-1 and TRBJ2-7; 10 positions agree with TRBD1. From germline, CDR1 is SQVTM and CDR2 ANQGSEA. The J segment lost 6 bases and the V segment lost 3 bases, leaving 5 bases of the junction unmatched. The CDR3 is made up of 13 amino acids. The CDR3 region is CSVDFGQGGEQYF. The sequenced part of the CDR3 DNA is TGCAGCGTTGATTTTGGACAGGGGGGCGAG.

As concerns this clone: Read data end 3 residues before the CDR3 end; the end is taken from the germline J gene. The chain has TRBV5-1 and TRBJ2-6, with a possible D match to TRBD1 (5 bases). Trimming stripped 4 bases from V and 1 base from J, with 9 bases between. The CDR3 is 15 amino acids. The V gene's germline CDR1 is SGHRS and CDR2 YFSETQ. The CDR3 bases that were read are TGCGCCAGCAGCGGAGCAGGGTCTGGGGCCAACGTC. Amino acid sequence: CASSGAGSGANV. The CDR3 as a whole reads CASSGAGSGANVLTF. The whole variable domain, filled in from reference TRBV5-1 and TRBJ2-6, reads KAGVTQTPRYLIKTRGQQVTLSCSPISGHRSVSWYQQTPGQGLQFLFEYFSETQRNKGNFPGRFSGRQFSNSRSEMNVSTLELGDSALYLCASSGAGSGANVLTFGAGSRLTVL.

Worth noting for this clone: Read sequence stops 3 residues before the CDR3 end, and the germline J gene provides the missing end. The V call is TRBV7-9, the J call TRBJ2-1; 9 nucleotides match TRBD1. The V and J ends lost 5 bases and 6 bases, in that order; junction bases with no gene match: 5. The CDR3 length is 14 residues. In germline, CDR1 is SEHNR, CDR2 FQNEAQ (reference sequence). The CDR3 protein is CASSRQTGGNEQFF. Partial CDR3 DNA: TGTGCCAGCAGCAGACAGACAGGGGGCAATGAG.

For this clone: The read ends 3 residues shy of where the CDR3 ends; the end is completed using the germline J gene. The rearrangement joins TRBV14 to TRBJ2-5; 10 nucleotides line up with TRBD2. Trimming took 2 bases from V and 5 from J; bases not matched to a gene: 14. In germline, CDR1 is SGHDN, CDR2 FVKESK. This CDR3 is 18 amino acids long. The sequenced part of the CDR3 DNA is TGTGCCAGCAGCCAACATCAACTAGCGGGGCTCATTTGGGAGACC. This codes for CASSQHQLAGLIWET. The whole CDR3 protein reads CASSQHQLAGLIWETQYF.

The CDR3 DNA, read in part, is TGTGCCAGCAGCTTAGGTTCGGGGGAA. Amino acid sequence: CASSLGSGE. In full, the CDR3 is CASSLGSGEAFF. The chain links TRBV11-2 to TRBJ1-1; D gene uncertain. The read ends 3 residues shy of where the CDR3 ends; the end is completed using the germline J gene. This CDR3 is built from 12 residues. Germline V lookup: CDR1 SGHAT, CDR2 FQNNGV.

On this clone: The read ends 3 residues early relative to the CDR3; the germline J gene fills the gap. J is TRBJ1-3 and V is TRBV19; D unresolved. The CDR3 spans 13 residues. The V gene lost 5 bases and the J gene lost 0 bases, with 5 bases spanning the gap. Germline CDR1 reads LNHDA; CDR2 reads SQIVND (reference sequence). CDR3 bases read: TGTGCCAGTAGTGCAGACTCTGGAAACACC. Amino acids: CASSADSGNT. The CDR3 in full is CASSADSGNTIYF.

To note about this clone: The CDR3 is cut off 3 residues early in the read; its end comes from the germline J gene. The chain has TRBV19 and TRBJ2-7, with D perhaps TRBD2 (5 bases). Germline loops: CDR1 LNHDA, CDR2 SQIVND (reference sequence). With 2 bases removed from V and 2 bases from J, the gap between germline ends came to 10 bases. CDR3 size: 14 residues. The CDR3 loop is CASSIRTGPYEQYF. The DNA read from the CDR3 is TGTGCCAGTAGTATACGGACTGGCCCCTACGAG.

In the case of this clone: The read falls 3 residues short of the CDR3 end, and the missing part is taken from the germline J gene. V gene TRBV7-8 combines with J gene TRBJ2-7; D is undetermined. V lost 2 bases and J 0 bases, leaving 8 bases between the germline ends. Germline CDR1 is SGHVS and CDR2 is FQNEAQ. There are 14 residues in the CDR3. The CDR3 sequence is CASSLSQSSYEQYF. The covered CDR3 bases are TGTGCCAGCAGCTTATCCCAGAGCTCCTACGAG.

A remark on this clone: The CDR3 end falls 3 residues outside the read, so it is completed with the germline J gene. This chain links TRBV7-2 with TRBJ2-1; TRBD2 is a possible D gene (5 bases). Between the trimmed V and J ends, which lost 4 bases and 1 base, there was a span of 11 bases. CDR3 size: 15 residues. Germline-derived CDR1 and CDR2 are SGHTA and FQGNSA. CDR3 DNA (partial): TGTGCCAGCAGCTCCGAGGGCCTTTCCTACAATGAG. Translating it yields CASSSEGLSYNE. The full CDR3 protein reads CASSSEGLSYNEQFF.